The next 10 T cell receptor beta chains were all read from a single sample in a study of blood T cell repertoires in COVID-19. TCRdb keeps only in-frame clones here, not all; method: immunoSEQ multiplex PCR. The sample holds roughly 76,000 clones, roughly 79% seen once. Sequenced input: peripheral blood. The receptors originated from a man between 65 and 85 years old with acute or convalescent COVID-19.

The CDR3 DNA is TGCAGTGCTCCCTCCGAAAAACTGTTTTTT. Its translation: CSAPSEKLFF. This chain uses TRBV20-1 with TRBJ1-4; D remains unclear. CDR3 length equals 10 residues. The V and J ends lost 5 bases and 8 bases respectively, with 6 bases between them. CDR1 is DFQATT and CDR2 is SNEGSKA in the germline V gene (reference sequence).

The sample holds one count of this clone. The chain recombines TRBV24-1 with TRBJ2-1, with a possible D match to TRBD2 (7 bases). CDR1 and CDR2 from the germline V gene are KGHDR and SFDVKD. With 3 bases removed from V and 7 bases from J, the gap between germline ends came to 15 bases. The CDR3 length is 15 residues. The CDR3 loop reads CATSDPGGLGNEQFF. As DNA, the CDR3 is TGTGCCACCAGTGATCCCGGGGGGCTCGGGAATGAGCAGTTCTTC.

CDR3 region: CASSQWQGDEQYF. In DNA form, the CDR3 reads TGTGCCAGCAGCCAATGGCAGGGTGACGAGCAGTACTTC. This chain connects TRBV14 to TRBJ2-7, with D perhaps matching TRBD1 (5 bases). Germline CDR1 and CDR2: SGHDN and FVKESK. This CDR3 has 13 residues. The V gene lost 2 bases and the J gene lost 5 bases, with 10 bases spanning the gap.

The CDR3: CASSHTGLNTEAFF. The CDR3 DNA is TGTGCCAGTAGTCACACAGGGTTGAACACTGAAGCTTTCTTT. This chain uses TRBV19 with TRBJ1-1; tentative D call: TRBD1 (6 bases). Deletions cut 5 bases from V and 0 bases from J, with 10 bases between. The CDR3 totals 14 residues. CDR1 is LNHDA and CDR2 is SQIVND in the germline V gene (reference sequence). Filled out from reference TRBV19 and TRBJ1-1, the complete variable domain reads DGGITQSPKYLFRKEGQNVTLSCEQNLNHDAMYWYRQDPGQGLRLIYYSQIVNDFQKGDIAEGYSVSREKKESFPLTVTSAQKNPTAFYLCASSHTGLNTEAFFGQGTRLTVV.

The DNA of the CDR3 is TGTGCCATCAGTGAAGGATGGACTAGCGGAAACAATGAGCAGTTCTTC. Protein sequence: CAISEGWTSGNNEQFF. This chain links TRBV10-3 with TRBJ2-1, with 10 bases that match TRBD2. CDR3 length: 16 amino acids. V lost 3 bases and J lost 5; bases outside the gene matches: 7. Germline CDR1 is ENHRY and CDR2 is SYGVKD.

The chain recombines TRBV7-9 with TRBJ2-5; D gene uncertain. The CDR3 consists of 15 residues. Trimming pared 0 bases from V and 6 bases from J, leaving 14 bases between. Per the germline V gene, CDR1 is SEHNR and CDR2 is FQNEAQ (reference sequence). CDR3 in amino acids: CASSLAPGSRKTQYF. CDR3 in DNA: TGTGCCAGCAGCTTAGCCCCGGGTAGCCGGAAGACCCAGTACTTC.

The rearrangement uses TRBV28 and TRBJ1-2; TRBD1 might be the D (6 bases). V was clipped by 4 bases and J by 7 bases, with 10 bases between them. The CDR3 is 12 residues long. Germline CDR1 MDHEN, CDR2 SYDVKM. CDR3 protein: CASSSTGSGYTF. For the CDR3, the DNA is TGTGCCAGCAGTTCCACAGGGAGTGGCTACACCTTC.

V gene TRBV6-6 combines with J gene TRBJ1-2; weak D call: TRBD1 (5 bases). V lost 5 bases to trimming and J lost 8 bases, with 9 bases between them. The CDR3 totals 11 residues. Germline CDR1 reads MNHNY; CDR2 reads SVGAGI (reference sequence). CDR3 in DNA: TGTGCCAGCAGTGCAGGGAGGGGCTACACCTTC. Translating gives CASSAGRGYTF.

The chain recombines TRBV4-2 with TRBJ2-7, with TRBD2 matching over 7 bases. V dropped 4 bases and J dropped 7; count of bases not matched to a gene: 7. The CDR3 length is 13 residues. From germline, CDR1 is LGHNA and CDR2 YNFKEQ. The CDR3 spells CASSRGEGGEQYF. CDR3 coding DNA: TGTGCCAGCAGCCGGGGGGAGGGTGGAGAGCAGTACTTC.

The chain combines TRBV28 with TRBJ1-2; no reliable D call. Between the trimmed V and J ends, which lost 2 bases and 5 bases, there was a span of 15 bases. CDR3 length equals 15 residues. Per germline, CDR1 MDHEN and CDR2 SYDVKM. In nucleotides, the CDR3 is TGTGCCAGCAGTTTAAGGCAGGCGGGTGGGTATGGCTACACCTTC. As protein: CASSLRQAGGYGYTF.